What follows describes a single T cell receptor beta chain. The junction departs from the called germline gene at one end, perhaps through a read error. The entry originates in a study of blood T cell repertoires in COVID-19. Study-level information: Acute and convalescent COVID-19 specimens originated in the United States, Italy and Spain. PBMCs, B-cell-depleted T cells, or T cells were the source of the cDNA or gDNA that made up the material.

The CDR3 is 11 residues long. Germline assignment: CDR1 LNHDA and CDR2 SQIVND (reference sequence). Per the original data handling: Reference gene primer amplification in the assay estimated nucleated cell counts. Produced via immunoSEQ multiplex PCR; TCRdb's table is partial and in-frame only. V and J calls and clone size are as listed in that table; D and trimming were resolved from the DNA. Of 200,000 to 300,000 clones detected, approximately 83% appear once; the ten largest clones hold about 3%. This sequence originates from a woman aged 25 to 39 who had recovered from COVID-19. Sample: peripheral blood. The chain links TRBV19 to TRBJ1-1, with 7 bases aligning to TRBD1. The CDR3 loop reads CASSIGTEPLF. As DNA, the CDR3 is TGTGCCAGTAGTATTGGGACAGAACCCCTTTTT. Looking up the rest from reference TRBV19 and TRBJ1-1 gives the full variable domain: DGGITQSPKYLFRKEGQNVTLSCEQNLNHDAMYWYRQDPGQGLRLIYYSQIVNDFQKGDIAEGYSVSREKKESFPLTVTSAQKNPTAFYLCASSIGTEPLFGQGTRLTVV.